One and the same sample provided the 9 T cell receptor beta chains below, sequenced in a study of blood T cell repertoires in COVID-19. TCRdb keeps only in-frame clones here, not all; method: immunoSEQ multiplex PCR. The sample records some 250,000 clones, nearly 90% being singletons. Sequenced sample: peripheral blood. The receptors stem from a human donor in a cohort sampled during active COVID-19.

The V gene is TRBV24-1, the J gene TRBJ2-1; 7 bases line up with TRBD2. This CDR3 has 21 amino acids. V was clipped by 5 bases and J by 0 bases; unmatched bases: 21. The germline V gene encodes CDR1 KGHDR and CDR2 SFDVKD. The CDR3 sequence: CATSAKKGASGFILSYNEQFF. The CDR3 bases are TGTGCCACCAGTGCCAAAAAAGGGGCTAGCGGTTTTATCCTCTCCTACAATGAGCAGTTCTTC.

The rearrangement uses TRBV30 and TRBJ1-5; D remains unclear. Germline loops: CDR1 GTSNPN, CDR2 SVGIG (reference sequence). V lost 2 bases and J lost 5, with 10 bases in between. The CDR3 loop spans 13 amino acids. The chain's CDR3 is CAWSSGYDQPQHF. CDR3 coding DNA: TGTGCCTGGAGTAGCGGGTACGATCAGCCCCAGCATTTT. Looking up the rest from reference TRBV30 and TRBJ1-5 gives the full variable domain: SQTIHQWPATLVQPVGSPLSLECTVEGTSNPNLYWYRQAAGRGLQLLFYSVGIGQISSEVPQNLSASRPQDRQFILSSKKLLLSDSGFYLCAWSSGYDQPQHFGDGTRLSIL.

The chain couples TRBV19 to TRBJ2-7; 9 bases are a match to TRBD1. The CDR3 has 15 amino acids. CDR1 is LNHDA and CDR2 is SQIVND in the germline V gene (reference sequence). V shed 6 bases, J shed 3 bases, and the junction held 9 bases outside the gene matches. CDR3 in DNA: TGTGCCAGTAGCCTATCAACAGGGGGCTTCTACGAGCAGTACTTC. It specifies CASSLSTGGFYEQYF.

In its sample, this clone was seen once. The chain couples TRBV30 to TRBJ1-2; possibly TRBD1 for D (5 bases). Germline loops: CDR1 GTSNPN, CDR2 SVGIG (reference sequence). The CDR3 length is 12 residues. The V end was cut by 4 bases, the J end by 4 bases, with 10 bases between. The DNA for the CDR3 is TGTGCCTGGACAGGGTCAGGCTATGGCTACACCTTC. It yields the protein CAWTGSGYGYTF.

The V call is TRBV30, the J call TRBJ1-1, with no clear D. This CDR3 region has 11 residues. The V and J ends lost 0 bases and 11 bases respectively, with 10 bases between them. The germline V gene has CDR1 GTSNPN and CDR2 SVGIG (reference sequence). The CDR3 sequence is CAWSVRDRAFF. The CDR3 nucleotides are TGTGCCTGGAGTGTACGCGATCGGGCTTTCTTT.

A single count supports this clone. The rearrangement joins TRBV27 to TRBJ2-5, with D perhaps TRBD1 (5 bases). The V gene's germline CDR1 is MNHEY and CDR2 SMNVEV (reference sequence). Trimming stripped 2 bases from V and 4 bases from J, with 11 bases between. This CDR3 contains 14 residues. The CDR3 region has the DNA TGTGCCAGCAGTTTAAGGGGCACAGTAGAGACCCAGTACTTC. It is translated as CASSLRGTVETQYF.

CDR3 nucleotides: TGTGCCAGCAGTTACGCTGGGACAGCCTTAGAAAAACTGTTTTTT. It translates to CASSYAGTALEKLFF. The chain is built from TRBV6-5 and TRBJ1-4; TRBD1 aligns across 7 bases. V was pared by 2 bases and J by 8 bases, with 8 bases of the junction left unmatched. The CDR3 consists of 15 residues. Germline V gene sequence: CDR1 MNHEY, CDR2 SVGAGI.

This chain uses TRBV21-1 with TRBJ2-2; the D call TRBD2 from the table was never checked on the DNA. TRBV21-1 counts as a pseudogene. CDR3 length: 23 residues. CDR3 protein: CASSRRTGLAARVVLLGAGELFF. The CDR3 nucleotides are TGTGCCAGCAGCCGGCGTACGGGACTAGCGGCCCGCGTCGTTCTATTAGGAGCCGGGGAGCTGTTTTTT.

This clone was seen a single time. This rearrangement joins TRBV28 to TRBJ1-1; perhaps TRBD1 as D (6 bases). V was trimmed by 5 bases and J by 12 bases, leaving 16 bases between them. Germline V gene sequence: CDR1 MDHEN, CDR2 SYDVKM. The length of the CDR3 is 12 residues. CDR3 amino acids: CASSVTQGLSFF. The CDR3 DNA sequence: TGTGCCAGCAGTGTCACTCAGGGGTTGTCTTTCTTT.